This T cell receptor beta chain is drawn from a study of technical replicates of blood from several donors. Some clones are missing from TCRdb's copy, which holds only in-frame ones; the method was immunoSEQ multiplex PCR. The table shows around 68,000 clones, with 91% occurring only once. Per the germline V gene, CDR1 is SEHNR and CDR2 is FQNEAQ (reference sequence). The V segment lost 2 bases and the J segment 0 bases; nucleotides outside the gene matches: 3. The CDR3 covers 15 residues. The sequence derives from a human donor in good health. Some clones in this sample may be carry-over from other donors' samples. Sequencing was performed on T cells isolated from PBMCs. The rearrangement uses TRBV7-9 and TRBJ2-7; 8 positions match TRBD2. This chain's CDR3 is CASSLRLAGSYEQYF. The DNA of the CDR3 is TGTGCCAGCAGCTTAAGGCTAGCGGGCTCCTACGAGCAGTACTTC.